This T cell receptor beta chain was captured by sequencing in a study of blood T cell repertoires in COVID-19. Germline V gene data show CDR1 as MNHEY and CDR2 as SVGAGI. The CDR3 covers 14 residues. V lost 2 bases and J lost 2, with 8 bases in between. Assay: immunoSEQ multiplex PCR; the TCRdb copy retains only in-frame clones and omits some. The table lists some 190,000 clones, around 80% of them singletons. What was sequenced was PBMCs or T cells enriched from blood (not recorded which). This TCR was recovered from a woman between 45 and 60 years old with acute COVID-19. This chain joins TRBV6-5 and TRBJ2-3, with D uncertain. CDR3 sequence: CASSYETITDTQYF. CDR3 nucleotides: TGTGCCAGCAGTTACGAAACTATCACAGATACGCAGTATTTT.